A single sample gave rise to the 6 T cell receptor beta chains below, sequenced in a study of T cells after yellow fever vaccination. One entry per CDR3 protein results from TCRdb running MiXCR on the 5' RACE reads. Of about 500,000 distinct CDR3 sequences listed, around 17% are singletons. Sequences were derived from PBMCs, sampled about 5 days after the first yellow fever vaccination. These receptors were collected from a man in his late teens or twenties who received the YFV17D yellow fever vaccine.

This clonotype has more than one count but fewer than ten. V usage is TRBV6-2 or TRBV6-3 and J usage is TRBJ2-1; unclear D gene. Germline CDR1 MNHEY, CDR2 SVGEGT. V gave up 5 bases and J gave up 7 bases, with 9 bases separating them. The CDR3 extends over 12 amino acids. The CDR3 spells CASSPAWNEQFF. CDR3 DNA sequence: TGTGCCAGCAGTCCAGCGTGGAATGAGCAGTTCTTC.

This clonotype was observed a handful of times. The rearrangement uses TRBV29-1 and TRBJ1-2; D is perhaps TRBD1 (5 bases). V dropped 1 base and J dropped 5 bases, with 14 bases sitting between them. The CDR3 is 14 amino acids. The germline V gene encodes CDR1 SQVTM and CDR2 ANQGSEA. The CDR3 region has the DNA TGCAGCGTTGAAGGGTGGAATGGGGCTTATGGCTACACCTTC. As protein: CSVEGWNGAYGYTF. The full variable domain, completed using reference TRBV29-1 and TRBJ1-2, is SAVISQKPSRDICQRGTSLTIQCQVDSQVTMMFWYRQQPGQSLTLIATANQGSEATYESGFVIDKFPISRPNLTFSTLTVSNMSPEDSSIYLCSVEGWNGAYGYTFGSGTRLTVV.

The rearrangement uses TRBV7-9 and TRBJ1-1; maybe TRBD1 (6 bases). V gave up 5 bases and J gave up 8 bases, with 24 bases separating them. Germline V gene data show CDR1 as SEHNR and CDR2 as FQNEAQ (reference sequence). The CDR3 has 16 residues. The CDR3, as DNA: TGTGCCAGCAGCCCAAAAACAGGGCACCTTGGTGTAGAAGCTTTCTTT. Amino acid sequence: CASSPKTGHLGVEAFF.

The V gene is TRBV24-1, the J gene TRBJ2-3; D is perhaps TRBD1 (5 bases). CDR1 and CDR2 from the germline V gene are KGHDR and SFDVKD. Between the trimmed V and J ends, which lost 4 bases and 0 bases, there was a span of 13 bases. The CDR3 extends over 16 amino acids. CDR3 coding DNA: TGTGCCACCAGTGACCTCCACGACAGAAGCACAGATACGCAGTATTTT. Amino acids: CATSDLHDRSTDTQYF.

This clonotype has more than one count but fewer than ten. V usage is TRBV7-2 and J usage is TRBJ1-3; no reliable D call. Trimming left V 1 base short and J 4 bases short, with 11 bases between. The length of the CDR3 is 15 residues. CDR1 SGHTA and CDR2 FQGNSA come from the germline V gene. This CDR3 reads CASSLGGLRGNTIYF. The CDR3 region has the DNA TGTGCCAGCAGCTTAGGAGGGCTCAGAGGAAACACCATATATTTT.

This rearrangement joins TRBV7-2 to TRBJ1-1; D is possibly TRBD1 (5 bases). The CDR3 runs 14 residues. The V end lost 5 bases, the J end lost 5 bases, and 15 bases lay between the germline ends. The germline gives CDR1 SGHTA, CDR2 FQGNSA. CDR3: CASSTPGGETEAFF. The DNA of the CDR3 is TGTGCCAGCAGCACACCGGGAGGGGAGACTGAAGCTTTCTTT.